A single sample gave rise to the 29 T cell receptor beta chains below, sequenced in a study of identifying expanded T cells in peripheral blood. Here immunoSEQ multiplex PCR was the method, and the copy in TCRdb shows in-frame clones only, minus some. The sample has about 78,000 clones; around 90% are singletons. The specimen was blood. The source is a person between 18 and 69 years old in good health.

V is TRBV5-1 and J is TRBJ2-2; 7 bases are shared with TRBD1. Germline CDR1 reads SGHRS; CDR2 reads YFSETQ. The V segment lost 2 bases and the J segment 1 base; nucleotides outside the gene matches: 5. There are 16 residues in the CDR3. Written as DNA, the CDR3 is TGCGCCAGCAGCTTCCGGGACAGTCAGAACACCGGGGAGCTGTTTTTT. It encodes CASSFRDSQNTGELFF. The complete variable domain, with remaining parts taken from reference TRBV5-1 and TRBJ2-2, reads KAGVTQTPRYLIKTRGQQVTLSCSPISGHRSVSWYQQTPGQGLQFLFEYFSETQRNKGNFPGRFSGRQFSNSRSEMNVSTLELGDSALYLCASSFRDSQNTGELFFGEGSRLTVL.

This clone was picked up one time. The chain links TRBV7-6 to TRBJ1-4; maybe TRBD1 (5 bases). The CDR3 contains 15 residues. Germline values: CDR1 SGHVS, CDR2 FNYEAQ. Trimming pared 4 bases from V and 4 bases from J, leaving 13 bases between. The CDR3 region is CASSSGTVINEKLFF. In nucleotides, the CDR3 is TGTGCCAGCAGCTCTGGGACGGTAATTAATGAAAAACTGTTTTTT.

V is TRBV7-6 and J is TRBJ2-2, with TRBD1 matching 11 bases. Germline V CDR1 and CDR2: SGHVS, FNYEAQ. V lost 4 bases, J lost 2 bases, and 6 bases stayed unmatched. The CDR3 has 17 residues. The chain's CDR3 is CASSSRTGGFNTGELFF. The CDR3 DNA follows: TGTGCCAGCAGCTCCAGGACAGGGGGCTTTAACACCGGGGAGCTGTTTTTT. Combining the CDR3 with reference TRBV7-6 and TRBJ2-2 gives the whole variable domain GAGVSQSPRYKVTKRGQDVALRCDPISGHVSLYWYRQALGQGPEFLTYFNYEAQQDKSGLPNDRFSAERPEGSISTLTIQRTEQRDSAMYRCASSSRTGGFNTGELFFGEGSRLTVL.

The chain links TRBV7-2 to TRBJ2-7, with 9 bases that match TRBD1. V shed 6 bases and J 5 bases; nucleotides not matched to a gene: 8. Looked up from germline, CDR1 is SGHTA and CDR2 is FQGNSA. The CDR3 extends over 14 amino acids. CDR3 amino acids: CASRPTGGSDEQYF. The CDR3 coding sequence is TGTGCCAGCAGACCAACAGGGGGCTCGGACGAGCAGTACTTC.

V gene TRBV5-6 combines with J gene TRBJ2-3; unclear D gene. Germline assignment: CDR1 SGHDT and CDR2 YYEEEE. There are 16 residues in the CDR3. The V and J ends lost 1 base and 2 bases respectively, with 14 bases between them. The CDR3 loop reads CASSLIVGVYTDTQYF. The CDR3, as DNA: TGTGCCAGCAGCTTGATCGTCGGTGTATACACAGATACGCAGTATTTT.

V and J are TRBV4-3 and TRBJ1-3; D gene ambiguous. Germline V gene data show CDR1 as LGHNA and CDR2 as YSLEER. The V and J ends lost 0 bases and 1 base respectively, with 7 bases between them. The CDR3 spans 15 residues. The CDR3 loop reads CASSQDRSSGNTIYF. The CDR3 DNA sequence: TGCGCCAGCAGCCAAGATCGGTCGTCTGGAAACACCATATATTTT.

This clone came up many times. The V gene is TRBV4-3, the J gene TRBJ1-5; the D gene is possibly TRBD1 (6 bases). V lost 7 bases to trimming and J lost 4 bases, with 23 bases between them. CDR3 length equals 17 residues. Looked up from germline, CDR1 is LGHNA and CDR2 is YSLEER. The DNA for the CDR3 is TGCGCCAGCACACCCGAGCTCGGGGGCGCAGGAAATCAGCCCCAGCATTTT. Protein: CASTPELGGAGNQPQHF.

The chain is built from TRBV6-1 and TRBJ1-5; D is unclear. Germline lookup yields CDR1 MNHNS and CDR2 SASEGT. CDR3 size: 18 residues. Trimming cost V 1 base and J 0 bases, with 16 bases left between them. The CDR3 DNA sequence: TGTGCCAGCAGTGAAGGTCCCGAGCTGATGGGTAGCAATCAGCCCCAGCATTTT. As protein: CASSEGPELMGSNQPQHF.

V gene TRBV9 combines with J gene TRBJ2-7, with D possibly TRBD1 on 5 matching bases. Trimming left V 0 bases short and J 6 bases short, with 13 bases between. Per germline, CDR1 SGDLS and CDR2 YYNGEE. This CDR3 comprises 14 residues. CDR3 loop: CASSVGNGAVEQYF. CDR3 DNA sequence: TGTGCCAGCAGCGTAGGGAATGGGGCCGTCGAGCAGTACTTC.

This clone showed up many times. The genes are TRBV7-6 and TRBJ1-1; no clear D gene. Germline CDR1 reads SGHVS; CDR2 reads FNYEAQ. The V gene lost 2 bases and the J gene lost 4 bases, with 8 bases spanning the gap. The CDR3 totals 13 residues. CDR3 protein: CASSLSGSTEAFF. As DNA, the CDR3 is TGTGCCAGCAGCTTAAGTGGGAGCACTGAAGCTTTCTTT.

This chain joins TRBV7-8 and TRBJ2-5, with 9 bases that match TRBD2. CDR3 length: 17 residues. V was pared by 3 bases and J by 5 bases, with 13 bases of the junction left unmatched. Germline V gene lookup returns CDR1 SGHVS and CDR2 FQNEAQ. The CDR3 DNA is TGTGCCAGCAGCTTCGAGATTGCGGGGGGGCCATGGGAGACCCAGTACTTC. It is translated as CASSFEIAGGPWETQYF.

In this sample, this clone turned up once. The chain combines TRBV5-4 with TRBJ2-1; 8 bases line up with TRBD2. The germline CDR1 and CDR2 sequences are SGHNT and YYREEE (reference sequence). After removal of 2 bases from V and 7 bases from J, the junction contained 11 bases not matched to a gene. This CDR3 contains 16 residues. CDR3 nucleotides: TGTGCCAGCAGCTTAAGAAAACCAGCGGGGGAGAATGAGCAGTTCTTC. Amino acids: CASSLRKPAGENEQFF. Supplemented by reference TRBV5-4 and TRBJ2-1, the full variable domain reads ETGVTQSPTHLIKTRGQQVTLRCSSQSGHNTVSWYQQALGQGPQFIFQYYREEENGRGNFPPRFSGLQFPNYSSELNVNALELDDSALYLCASSLRKPAGENEQFFGPGTRLTVL.

The chain combines TRBV6-1 with TRBJ1-1; D unresolved. Germline V gene data show CDR1 as MNHNS and CDR2 as SASEGT. Trimming took 6 bases from V and 2 from J, leaving 4 bases between them. The CDR3 totals 11 residues. In DNA, the CDR3 is TGTGCCAGCAGGGACAACACTGAAGCTTTCTTT. Protein: CASRDNTEAFF.

This sequence joins TRBV2 and TRBJ1-1, with 7 bases identical to TRBD1. J lost 11 bases, V lost 7 bases, and 10 bases had no gene match. The V gene's germline CDR1 is SNHLY and CDR2 FYNNEI. This CDR3 is built from 12 residues. The CDR3 loop is CASIRRDRGAFF. The CDR3 DNA follows: TGTGCCAGCATCCGGAGGGACAGAGGGGCTTTCTTT.

The chain combines TRBV18 with TRBJ1-5, with D perhaps TRBD1 (5 bases). The ends were cut back, 5 bases at V and 5 bases at J, with 10 bases in the middle. The CDR3 runs to 13 residues. Germline CDR1 and CDR2: KGHSH and LQKENI. CDR3 amino acids: CASSEGSDQPQHF. CDR3 coding DNA: TGTGCCAGCTCAGAGGGGTCGGATCAGCCCCAGCATTTT.

The rearrangement joins TRBV7-2 to TRBJ1-2, with D possibly TRBD1 on 5 matching bases. The CDR3 length is 14 residues. The V end was cut by 5 bases, the J end by 5 bases, with 15 bases between. Germline V gene data show CDR1 as SGHTA and CDR2 as FQGNSA. CDR3 coding DNA: TGTGCCAGCAGCACTGGGACCGCTCGGTATGGCTACACCTTC. Its protein product is CASSTGTARYGYTF.

V gene TRBV7-8 combines with J gene TRBJ2-5; 7 bases map to TRBD1. The CDR3 runs 15 residues. Germline V lookup: CDR1 SGHVS, CDR2 FQNEAQ. J was trimmed by 1 base and V by 2 bases; bases with no gene match: 4. CDR3 residues: CASSLPDRVQETQYF. The CDR3, as DNA: TGTGCCAGCAGCTTACCTGACAGGGTCCAAGAGACCCAGTACTTC.

V and J are TRBV7-2 and TRBJ2-3; TRBD2 might be the D (6 bases). The germline V gene encodes CDR1 SGHTA and CDR2 FQGNSA. CDR3 length equals 16 residues. Trimming took 4 bases from V and 0 from J, leaving 14 bases between them. The CDR3 loop reads CASSSLWDLSTDTQYF. The CDR3 DNA is TGTGCCAGCAGCTCGTTGTGGGACTTAAGCACAGATACGCAGTATTTT. Together with reference TRBV7-2 and TRBJ2-3, the CDR3 gives the full variable domain: GAGVSQSPSNKVTEKGKDVELRCDPISGHTALYWYRQSLGQGLEFLIYFQGNSAPDKSGLPSDRFSAERTGGSVSTLTIQRTQQEDSAVYLCASSSLWDLSTDTQYFGPGTRLTVL.

This clone has more than one count but fewer than ten. The chain employs TRBV4-2 and TRBJ1-1; a possible D gene is TRBD1 (6 bases). The ends were cut back, 4 bases at V and 6 bases at J, with 27 bases in the middle. This CDR3 region has 18 residues. The germline V gene has CDR1 LGHNA and CDR2 YNFKEQ. This CDR3 is CASSRSPRGGSGRAEAFF. The CDR3 DNA sequence: TGTGCCAGCAGCCGTAGCCCAAGAGGGGGAAGTGGCAGGGCTGAAGCTTTCTTT.

This clone has more than one count but fewer than ten. The chain employs TRBV6-1 and TRBJ2-7; 10 bases are shared with TRBD1. Germline CDR1 MNHNS, CDR2 SASEGT. CDR3 length equals 15 residues. Losses at the gene ends were 6 bases for V and 7 bases for J; bases not matched to a gene: 12. Here the CDR3 reads CASSKTGTGVREQYF. CDR3 coding DNA: TGTGCCAGCAGCAAGACCGGGACAGGGGTGCGGGAGCAGTACTTC.

The chain has TRBV6-6 and TRBJ1-1; the match to TRBD1 covers 8 bases. CDR3 size: 14 residues. The ends lost 6 bases at V and 5 bases at J; junction bases unmatched: 8. The germline CDR1 and CDR2 sequences are MNHNY and SVGAGI (reference sequence). The CDR3 DNA is TGTGCCAGCAGCGCCCACAGGGGGAGGACTGAAGCTTTCTTT. This codes for CASSAHRGRTEAFF.

A few counts support this clone. The chain recombines TRBV5-4 with TRBJ2-2; D uncertain. Germline CDR1 SGHNT, CDR2 YYREEE (reference sequence). The CDR3 contains 11 residues. The V end lost 5 bases, the J end lost 7 bases, and 6 bases lay between the germline ends. CDR3 bases: TGTGCCAGCAGGGCCGGCGGGGAGCTGTTTTTT. Residues: CASRAGGELFF.

The gene calls are TRBV5-5 and TRBJ1-6, with D possibly matching TRBD1 (5 bases). From germline, CDR1 is SGHKS and CDR2 YYEKEE (reference sequence). The CDR3 extends over 15 amino acids. Trimming pared 4 bases from V and 6 bases from J, leaving 14 bases between. CDR3 nucleotide sequence: TGTGCCAGCAGCGGTATGTGGGGGATTAATTCACCCCTCCACTTT. It specifies CASSGMWGINSPLHF.

The J gene is TRBJ2-3, the V gene TRBV4-2; TRBD2 matches 8 bases. The CDR3 spans 18 residues. Germline V CDR1 and CDR2: LGHNA, YNFKEQ. With V trimmed by 4 bases and J by 1 base, 13 bases remained unmatched. This chain's CDR3 is CASSPIGETGLGTDTQYF. In DNA form, the CDR3 reads TGTGCCAGCAGCCCTATCGGTGAGACGGGACTAGGCACAGATACGCAGTATTTT.

This sequence joins TRBV5-1 and TRBJ2-1; D may correspond to TRBD1 or TRBD2 (5 bases each). The CDR3 sequence is 15 residues long. The germline V and J ends were trimmed by 3 bases and 0 bases, with 10 bases remaining between them. From germline, CDR1 is SGHRS and CDR2 YFSETQ. The CDR3 loop reads CASSSTGGSYNEQFF. CDR3 DNA sequence: TGCGCCAGCAGCTCGACTGGGGGCTCCTACAATGAGCAGTTCTTC.

The J gene is TRBJ1-2, the V gene TRBV5-6; D unclear. The CDR3 runs 14 residues. The ends were cut back, 4 bases at V and 4 bases at J, with 14 bases in the middle. CDR1 and CDR2 from the germline V gene are SGHDT and YYEEEE. Here the CDR3 reads CASSLPSLGYGYTF. In nucleotides, the CDR3 is TGTGCCAGCAGCCTCCCTTCCCTGGGCTATGGCTACACCTTC.

The chain joins TRBV2 to TRBJ1-2; D is ambiguous. The length of the CDR3 is 13 residues. V was trimmed by 5 bases and J by 7 bases, leaving 14 bases between them. The germline gives CDR1 SNHLY, CDR2 FYNNEI. The CDR3 DNA is TGTGCCAGCAGTTCTTCTACTTATCTTGGCTACACCTTC. This codes for CASSSSTYLGYTF.

This sequence joins TRBV27 and TRBJ2-4; 9 bases are shared with TRBD1. CDR1 is MNHEY, CDR2 SMNVEV, per germline (reference sequence). CDR3 size: 16 residues. J lost 1 base, V lost 5 bases, and 6 bases had no gene match. The CDR3 DNA is TGTGCCAGCAGTCCGGGACAGGGTTTGGCCAAAAACATTCAGTACTTC. Encoded protein: CASSPGQGLAKNIQYF.

This chain connects TRBV2 to TRBJ1-6; the D is unclear. CDR3 length: 17 residues. Trimming took off 1 base at V and 0 bases at J, with 10 bases between the two ends. Germline V gene sequence: CDR1 SNHLY, CDR2 FYNNEI. CDR3 DNA sequence: TGTGCCAGCAGTGAAGGGACCGCCAGCTCCTATAATTCACCCCTCCACTTT. Translating it yields CASSEGTASSYNSPLHF.